This T cell receptor (beta chain) is drawn from a study of T cell responses to AZD1222 COVID-19 vaccine. Study overall: Analysis merged second doses at about 4 or about 12 weeks. Overall study findings and caveats: The donor cohort was predominantly white British with a female majority, and clonal diversity may have been underestimated. At baseline, just a handful of AZD1222 recipients tested seropositive. Repertoires were sampled only after the peak T cell response.

Regarding this clone: Its antigen remains unknown. Different DNA sequences within this sample yield the same CDR3.

Germline CDR1 is SGHTA and CDR2 is FQGNSA. The germline V and J ends were trimmed by 5 bases and 3 bases, with 6 bases remaining between them. The CDR3 runs to 12 residues. Clones were read by immunoSEQ multiplex PCR, and TCRdb kept only the in-frame ones, dropping some. The sample holds some 100,000 clones; around 84% are singletons and the top ten take approximately 1.3%. J is TRBJ2-3 and V is TRBV7-2; D is uncertain. The sample was peripheral blood, taken on day 0 of AZD1222 vaccination. The sequence came from an adult in good health. This chain's CDR3 is CASSPSTDTQYF. The CDR3 DNA follows: TGTGCCAGCAGCCCCAGTACAGATACGCAGTATTTT.